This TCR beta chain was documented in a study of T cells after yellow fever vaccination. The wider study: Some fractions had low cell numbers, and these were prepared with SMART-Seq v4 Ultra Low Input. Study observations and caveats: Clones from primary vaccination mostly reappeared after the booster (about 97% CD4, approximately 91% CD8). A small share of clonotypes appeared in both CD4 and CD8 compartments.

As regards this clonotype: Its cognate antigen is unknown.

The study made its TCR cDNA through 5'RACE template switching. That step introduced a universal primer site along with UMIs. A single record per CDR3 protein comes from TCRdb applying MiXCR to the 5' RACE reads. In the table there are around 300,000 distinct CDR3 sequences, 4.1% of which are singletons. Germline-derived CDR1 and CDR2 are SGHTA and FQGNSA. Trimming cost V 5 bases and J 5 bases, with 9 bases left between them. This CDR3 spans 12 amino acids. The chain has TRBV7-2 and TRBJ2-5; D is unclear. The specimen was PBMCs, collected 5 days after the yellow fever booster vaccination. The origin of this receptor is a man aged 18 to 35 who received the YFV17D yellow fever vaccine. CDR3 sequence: CASSIATETQYF. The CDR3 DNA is TGTGCCAGCAGCATCGCGACGGAGACCCAGTACTTC.